This T cell receptor beta chain came from a study of graft-versus-host responses after intestinal transplantation. At the level of the study: Recipients underwent multivisceral, liver-intestinal, or isolated intestinal transplants. The recipients all started with anti-thymocyte globulin induction and then took tacrolimus and steroids for 3 to 4 years.

Remarks on this clone: What it binds is unknown.

Notes on the study in general: Early after transplant, HvG declines were associated with peak levels of circulating GvH clones. In recipient marrow, GvH clones were found, and some appeared first in ileum or blood.

V was pared by 8 bases and J by 7 bases, with 14 bases between. The germline CDR1 and CDR2 sequences are SNHLY and FYNNEI. The CDR3 is 12 amino acids. Profiled with immunoSEQ multiplex PCR; TCRdb holds only in-frame clones, not every one. This table holds around 110,000 clones, about nine tenths found once. Material: unstimulated CD4+ T cells sorted from spleen or lymph node cells, obtained before intestinal transplant. This chain joins TRBV2 and TRBJ2-5; TRBD1 is a possible D gene (6 bases). This sequence was found in a human donor who received an intestinal transplant. CDR3 residues: CASHAGATTQYF. In nucleotides, the CDR3 is TGTGCCAGCCACGCAGGGGCGACGACCCAGTACTTC.